The rows below give T cell receptor beta chains drawn from one sample of a study of cytomegalovirus exposure and HLA in healthy donors. Sequencing was performed with immunoSEQ multiplex PCR; in TCRdb, only in-frame clones are kept and a portion is missing. This sample has around 200,000 clones, with 75% to 85% found just once. Sequenced input: PBMCs. The origin of the receptors is a boy aged 5-17 years in good health and CMV-seronegative. Each CDR3 is given with its conserved first and last residue. Each record gives: D gene, V gene, clone size, J gene, CDR3 DNA, CDR3 protein. D genes are given only for firm matches. The size entry is marked missing in some rows and otherwise reads once, few, many or a size class.

D gene: -
V gene: TRBV6-5
clone size: once
J gene: TRBJ2-5
CDR3 DNA: TGTGCCAGCAAGCACGCGGGGTTAACGCAAGAGACCCAGTACTTC
CDR3 protein: CASKHAGLTQETQYF

D gene: -
V gene: TRBV7-9
clone size: -
J gene: TRBJ2-1
CDR3 DNA: TGTGCCAGCTCCTGGAAGGGGCTGTCCTACAATGAGCAGTTCTTC
CDR3 protein: CASSWKGLSYNEQFF

D gene: TRBD1
V gene: TRBV7-9
clone size: -
J gene: TRBJ1-1
CDR3 DNA: TGTGCCAGCACCGTAGACAGGGCCACTGAAGCTTTCTTT
CDR3 protein: CASTVDRATEAFF

D gene: -
V gene: TRBV30
clone size: -
J gene: TRBJ1-5
CDR3 DNA: TGTGCCTGGAGTGTACAGGGAGATTTCCATCAGCCCCAGCATTTT
CDR3 protein: CAWSVQGDFHQPQHF

D gene: TRBD1
V gene: TRBV4-2
clone size: -
J gene: TRBJ1-6
CDR3 DNA: TGTGCCAGCAGCCAAGATCCTCAGGGGACAGGGTTGAATTCACCCCTCCACTTT
CDR3 protein: CASSQDPQGTGLNSPLHF

D gene: -
V gene: TRBV7-3
clone size: -
J gene: TRBJ1-1
CDR3 DNA: TGTGCCAGCAGCTTAACAGGGGCGCGGCTCACTGAAGCTTTCTTT
CDR3 protein: CASSLTGARLTEAFF

D gene: TRBD1
V gene: TRBV2
clone size: -
J gene: TRBJ1-2
CDR3 DNA: TGTGCCAGCAGTGAAACAGGGGCTGGCTATGGCTACACCTTC
CDR3 protein: CASSETGAGYGYTF

D gene: TRBD2
V gene: TRBV11-3
clone size: -
J gene: TRBJ2-3
CDR3 DNA: TGTGCCAGCCGCAAGCGGGACCCATTGGAGGATACGCAGTATTTT
CDR3 protein: CASRKRDPLEDTQYF

D gene: -
V gene: TRBV10-3
clone size: -
J gene: TRBJ2-7
CDR3 DNA: TGTGCCATCAGTGATCGAGGGGGAGTTTCCTACGAGCAGTACTTC
CDR3 protein: CAISDRGGVSYEQYF

D gene: -
V gene: TRBV27
clone size: -
J gene: TRBJ1-6
CDR3 DNA: TGTGCCAGCAGTTTGGCCGGGGGTCCGGCACCCCTCCACTTT
CDR3 protein: CASSLAGGPAPLHF

D gene: -
V gene: TRBV5-1
clone size: -
J gene: TRBJ1-2
CDR3 DNA: TGCGCCAGCAGCTCCGGAGGTGGATATGAGCATGGCTACACCTTC
CDR3 protein: CASSSGGGYEHGYTF

D gene: TRBD2
V gene: TRBV30
clone size: -
J gene: TRBJ2-2
CDR3 DNA: TGTGCCTGGAGTGCAACTAGCGGGAGGGTTTATGCCGGGGAGCTGTTTTTT
CDR3 protein: CAWSATSGRVYAGELFF

D gene: TRBD1
V gene: TRBV6-5
clone size: -
J gene: TRBJ1-1
CDR3 DNA: TGTGCCAGCAGTTACTCAACGGACAGGGAAGACACTGAAGCTTTCTTT
CDR3 protein: CASSYSTDREDTEAFF

D gene: TRBD1
V gene: TRBV19
clone size: once
J gene: TRBJ1-5
CDR3 DNA: TGTGCCAGTAGTTCCCAGGGGGATCAGCCCCAGCATTTT
CDR3 protein: CASSSQGDQPQHF

D gene: -
V gene: TRBV27
clone size: -
J gene: TRBJ2-7
CDR3 DNA: TGTGCCAGCAGTCCCGGGATCCCCTACGAGCAGTACTTC
CDR3 protein: CASSPGIPYEQYF

D gene: TRBD1
V gene: TRBV11-3
clone size: -
J gene: TRBJ1-5
CDR3 DNA: TGTGCCAGCAGCTCCCCGCCCCACAGGGGCAGTAATCAGCCCCAGCATTTT
CDR3 protein: CASSSPPHRGSNQPQHF

D gene: TRBD2
V gene: TRBV9
clone size: -
J gene: TRBJ2-2
CDR3 DNA: TGTGCCAGCAGCGTAGAAGGACTAGCCCCCGGGGAGCTGTTTTTT
CDR3 protein: CASSVEGLAPGELFF

D gene: -
V gene: TRBV21-1
clone size: -
J gene: TRBJ2-1
CDR3 DNA: TGTGCCAGCAGCTTTACTAGCGAAACGCCGAGCTCCTACAATGAGCAGTTCTTC
CDR3 protein: CASSFTSETPSSYNEQFF

D gene: -
V gene: TRBV19
clone size: -
J gene: TRBJ1-3
CDR3 DNA: TGTGCCAGTAGTATAGGGAGCTCTGGAAACACCATATATTTT
CDR3 protein: CASSIGSSGNTIYF

D gene: TRBD2
V gene: TRBV18
clone size: -
J gene: TRBJ2-7
CDR3 DNA: TGTGCCAGCTCACCCCCGGGACTAGCGGGCCCCTACGCAGAGCAGTACTTC
CDR3 protein: CASSPPGLAGPYAEQYF

D gene: -
V gene: TRBV11-2
clone size: -
J gene: TRBJ1-1
CDR3 DNA: TGTGCCAGCAGCCCAGGAGCGGGGAACACTGAAGCTTTCTTT
CDR3 protein: CASSPGAGNTEAFF

D gene: -
V gene: TRBV29-1
clone size: -
J gene: TRBJ2-3
CDR3 DNA: TGCAGCGAAGGATCTAGCAGAGATACGCAGTATTTT
CDR3 protein: CSEGSSRDTQYF

D gene: TRBD2
V gene: TRBV7-2
clone size: -
J gene: TRBJ2-7
CDR3 DNA: TGTGCCAGCAGCTTAGGTGCAGCGGGGGTTTCCTACGAGCAGTACTTC
CDR3 protein: CASSLGAAGVSYEQYF

D gene: TRBD1
V gene: TRBV10-3
clone size: once
J gene: TRBJ2-2
CDR3 DNA: TGTGCCATCAGTGAGTCGACCCGAGACAGGGTGATCACCGGGGAGCTGTTTTTT
CDR3 protein: CAISESTRDRVITGELFF

D gene: TRBD1
V gene: TRBV18
clone size: once
J gene: TRBJ1-1
CDR3 DNA: TGTGCCAGCTCACCCCCGACAGGGGGGACTGAAGCTTTCTTT
CDR3 protein: CASSPPTGGTEAFF

D gene: -
V gene: TRBV4-3
clone size: -
J gene: TRBJ2-7
CDR3 DNA: TGCGCCAGCAGCCAAGACGAGGCCAGTCCGTCCTACGAGCAGTACTTC
CDR3 protein: CASSQDEASPSYEQYF

D gene: -
V gene: TRBV21-1
clone size: -
J gene: TRBJ2-7
CDR3 DNA: TGTGCCAGCAGCTTCCGGACAGAGACGTGCTACGAGCAGTACTTC
CDR3 protein: CASSFRTETCYEQYF

D gene: -
V gene: TRBV19
clone size: -
J gene: TRBJ2-7
CDR3 DNA: TGTGCCAGTAGTATAGAAAGAACTGACGAGCAGTACTTC
CDR3 protein: CASSIERTDEQYF

D gene: -
V gene: TRBV6-5
clone size: -
J gene: TRBJ1-4
CDR3 DNA: TGTGCCAGCAGCCCCGGGGGGGAAGGTGATGAAAAACTGTTTTTT
CDR3 protein: CASSPGGEGDEKLFF

D gene: TRBD2
V gene: TRBV4-3
clone size: few
J gene: TRBJ2-3
CDR3 DNA: TGCGCCAGCAGCCAAGTTGGGATAGCGGGAGAGATCACAGATACGCAGTATTTT
CDR3 protein: CASSQVGIAGEITDTQYF

D gene: TRBD1
V gene: TRBV19
clone size: -
J gene: TRBJ1-2
CDR3 DNA: TGTGCCAGCCGAGGGACAGGGGAAGGCTACACCTTC
CDR3 protein: CASRGTGEGYTF

D gene: -
V gene: TRBV19
clone size: -
J gene: TRBJ1-1
CDR3 DNA: TGTGCCAGTAGTAGCGGTGAGAGGAACACTGAAGCTTTCTTT
CDR3 protein: CASSSGERNTEAFF

D gene: -
V gene: TRBV5-1
clone size: -
J gene: TRBJ2-5
CDR3 DNA: TGCGCCAGCAGCTGGGTTGGCAGGGGCGAAGAGACCCAGTACTTC
CDR3 protein: CASSWVGRGEETQYF

D gene: -
V gene: TRBV5-4
clone size: -
J gene: TRBJ1-2
CDR3 DNA: TGTGCCAGCAGCTTGGCCAACAGCTATGGCTACACCTTC
CDR3 protein: CASSLANSYGYTF

D gene: TRBD1
V gene: TRBV30
clone size: -
J gene: TRBJ1-2
CDR3 DNA: TGTGCCTGGCCCAACAGGGGCGCTGGCTACACCTTC
CDR3 protein: CAWPNRGAGYTF

D gene: TRBD1
V gene: TRBV18
clone size: -
J gene: TRBJ2-7
CDR3 DNA: TGTGCCAGCTCACCCAAAGGACAGGCCTCCTACGAGCAGTACTTC
CDR3 protein: CASSPKGQASYEQYF

D gene: TRBD1
V gene: TRBV28
clone size: -
J gene: TRBJ1-1
CDR3 DNA: TGTGCCAGCATCGAAACCGCGCCGGGACAGCCAGAAGCTTTCTTT
CDR3 protein: CASIETAPGQPEAFF

D gene: -
V gene: TRBV7-2
clone size: -
J gene: TRBJ2-7
CDR3 DNA: TGTGCCAGCAGCTTAAATTATCCCGGGGTCTACGAGCAGTACTTC
CDR3 protein: CASSLNYPGVYEQYF

D gene: TRBD1
V gene: TRBV7-8
clone size: -
J gene: TRBJ1-4
CDR3 DNA: TGTGCCAGCAGCTTAGCCGGGGCAGGGGGAGAAAAACTGTTTTTT
CDR3 protein: CASSLAGAGGEKLFF

D gene: -
V gene: TRBV6-1
clone size: once
J gene: TRBJ1-4
CDR3 DNA: TGTGCCAGCAGTGAAGCGGCATCCCCAACTAATGAAAAACTGTTTTTT
CDR3 protein: CASSEAASPTNEKLFF

D gene: TRBD1
V gene: TRBV15
clone size: -
J gene: TRBJ1-5
CDR3 DNA: TGTGCCACCAGCAGAGATCTTGGGACAGATAGCAATCAGCCCCAGCATTTT
CDR3 protein: CATSRDLGTDSNQPQHF

D gene: -
V gene: TRBV30
clone size: -
J gene: TRBJ1-2
CDR3 DNA: TGTGCCTGGAGTCAGATAGCAGGGACTAACTATGGCTACACCTTC
CDR3 protein: CAWSQIAGTNYGYTF

D gene: -
V gene: TRBV30
clone size: few
J gene: TRBJ1-2
CDR3 DNA: TGTGCCTGGAGAGGTGACCGTGGAGGCTATGGCTACACCTTC
CDR3 protein: CAWRGDRGGYGYTF

D gene: -
V gene: TRBV7-8
clone size: few
J gene: TRBJ2-7
CDR3 DNA: TGTGCCAGCAGCTTAGTAACAGGAGTCTCCTACGAGCAGTACTTC
CDR3 protein: CASSLVTGVSYEQYF

D gene: -
V gene: TRBV11-3
clone size: once
J gene: TRBJ1-1
CDR3 DNA: TGTGCCAGCAGCTTAGGGCCCACTGAAGCTTTCTTT
CDR3 protein: CASSLGPTEAFF

D gene: TRBD1
V gene: TRBV19
clone size: -
J gene: TRBJ1-5
CDR3 DNA: TGTGCCAGTAGTATAATCGAGGGACAGGCGACGAGGCAGCCCCAGCATTTT
CDR3 protein: CASSIIEGQATRQPQHF

D gene: -
V gene: TRBV29-1
clone size: -
J gene: TRBJ1-3
CDR3 DNA: TGCAGCGTTCAGGACAGCTCTGGAAACACCATATATTTT
CDR3 protein: CSVQDSSGNTIYF

D gene: TRBD1
V gene: TRBV28
clone size: few
J gene: TRBJ1-2
CDR3 DNA: TGTGCCAGCACCCACGACAGGGGATATGGCTACACCTTC
CDR3 protein: CASTHDRGYGYTF

D gene: -
V gene: TRBV2
clone size: -
J gene: TRBJ2-2
CDR3 DNA: TGTGCCAGCAATACAGGGAACACCGGGGAGCTGTTTTTT
CDR3 protein: CASNTGNTGELFF

D gene: TRBD1
V gene: TRBV7-9
clone size: -
J gene: TRBJ1-4
CDR3 DNA: TGTTCCAGCAGCTTAAAGACAGGGAGTAGCGAAAAACTGTTTTTT
CDR3 protein: CSSSLKTGSSEKLFF

D gene: -
V gene: TRBV6-6
clone size: few
J gene: TRBJ1-1
CDR3 DNA: TGTGCCAGCAGTTCAATTGAAGCTTTCTTT
CDR3 protein: CASSSIEAFF

D gene: TRBD1
V gene: TRBV5-1
clone size: -
J gene: TRBJ2-7
CDR3 DNA: TGCGCCAGCAGTTACACCACCGGGACAGGTATCCACGAGCAGTACTTC
CDR3 protein: CASSYTTGTGIHEQYF

D gene: -
V gene: TRBV5-4
clone size: -
J gene: TRBJ1-5
CDR3 DNA: TGTGCCAGCAGCTTGACCCCGGGTTACAATCAGCCCCAGCATTTT
CDR3 protein: CASSLTPGYNQPQHF

D gene: -
V gene: TRBV7-2
clone size: few
J gene: TRBJ1-2
CDR3 DNA: TGTGCCAGCAGGCCCGACATGAACTATGGCTACACCTTC
CDR3 protein: CASRPDMNYGYTF

D gene: -
V gene: TRBV4-1
clone size: -
J gene: TRBJ2-2
CDR3 DNA: TGCGCCAGCAGCCAAGAGATTTTTAGCGAGGAGCTGTTTTTT
CDR3 protein: CASSQEIFSEELFF

D gene: -
V gene: TRBV2
clone size: once
J gene: TRBJ2-3
CDR3 DNA: TGTGCCAGCAGCCTCGACAGAGACCCCTTTAGCACAGATACGCAGTATTTT
CDR3 protein: CASSLDRDPFSTDTQYF

D gene: -
V gene: TRBV5-1
clone size: -
J gene: TRBJ1-4
CDR3 DNA: TGCGCCAGCAGCTTGGCGGGGGGTGCTGAAAAACTGTTTTTT
CDR3 protein: CASSLAGGAEKLFF

D gene: TRBD1
V gene: TRBV7-2
clone size: -
J gene: TRBJ2-7
CDR3 DNA: TGTGCCAGCAGCATACGACAGGGGGCGAGCGAGCAGTACTTC
CDR3 protein: CASSIRQGASEQYF

D gene: TRBD1
V gene: TRBV19
clone size: -
J gene: TRBJ1-5
CDR3 DNA: TGTGCCAGTAGTATAGGTGGGACAGGGGTCTCCAATCAGCCCCAGCATTTT
CDR3 protein: CASSIGGTGVSNQPQHF